This TCR beta chain was captured in a study of blood T cell repertoires in COVID-19. Overall study context: Spain, Italy and the United States supplied samples that represented acute and convalescent COVID-19. PBMCs, B-cell-depleted T cells, or T cells provided the cDNA or gDNA that made up the material.

Seattle researchers signed up patients amid active infection and tracked them longitudinally. Trimming cost V 3 bases and J 3 bases, with 15 bases left between them. The CDR3 spans 16 residues. Germline lookup yields CDR1 SGDLS and CDR2 YYNGEE. Profiled with immunoSEQ multiplex PCR; TCRdb holds only in-frame clones, not every one. The data show 200,000 to 250,000 clones, 75% to 85% seen once. The receptor's source is a woman aged 25 to 45 with COVID-19, enrolled during active disease. The genes are TRBV9 and TRBJ1-4; D may be TRBD1 (5 bases). Sequencing input: peripheral blood. In DNA, the CDR3 is TGTGCCAGCAGCGCGGGCGGGAGGGGAGCTAATGAAAAACTGTTTTTT. Its protein is CASSAGGRGANEKLFF.